These 13 T cell receptor beta chains originate from one sample sequenced in a study of T cell responses to AZD1222 COVID-19 vaccine. Profiled with immunoSEQ multiplex PCR; TCRdb holds only in-frame clones, not every one. The table shows more than 50,000 clones, with 75% to 85% occurring only once. The starting material was peripheral blood, obtained on day 0 of MenACWY control vaccination. Receptors were obtained from an adult in good health.

The J gene is TRBJ1-1, the V gene TRBV27; D is perhaps TRBD1 (5 bases). The V gene lost 5 bases and the J gene lost 5 bases, with 21 bases spanning the gap. This CDR3 is 16 amino acids long. The germline gives CDR1 MNHEY, CDR2 SMNVEV (reference sequence). CDR3 residues: CASSPYRQTDGTEAFF. For the CDR3, the DNA is TGTGCCAGCAGTCCCTATCGACAGACGGACGGGACTGAAGCTTTCTTT.

This clone has just one count. The J gene is TRBJ2-1, the V gene TRBV11-2; 15 nucleotides agree with TRBD2. Unmatched junction bases numbered 4, after V lost 1 base and J lost 9 bases. Germline CDR1 reads SGHAT; CDR2 reads FQNNGV. The CDR3 loop spans 16 amino acids. CDR3 coding DNA: TGTGCCAGCAGCTTAGGGACTAGCGGGAGGGCCACTGAGCAGTTCTTC. It specifies CASSLGTSGRATEQFF.

A single count supports this clone. The gene calls are TRBV18 and TRBJ2-5; no definite D call. Between the trimmed V and J ends, which lost 2 bases and 5 bases, there was a span of 18 bases. The CDR3 totals 16 residues. The germline V gene has CDR1 KGHSH and CDR2 LQKENI. This chain's CDR3 is CASSPSSNGRMETQYF. DNA for the CDR3: TGTGCCAGCTCACCATCCTCTAACGGAAGAATGGAGACCCAGTACTTC.

The gene calls are TRBV30 and TRBJ1-6, with 9 bases identical to TRBD1. CDR3 length: 14 amino acids. Germline-derived CDR1 and CDR2 are GTSNPN and SVGIG (reference sequence). The junction had 4 bases not matched to a gene; V was cut back by 0 bases and J by 10 bases. The chain's CDR3 is CAWSVDRGKSPLHF. The CDR3 DNA sequence: TGTGCCTGGAGTGTGGACAGGGGAAAATCACCCCTCCACTTT.

The chain uses TRBV10-3 and TRBJ2-7; tentatively, D is TRBD1 (6 bases). From germline, CDR1 is ENHRY and CDR2 SYGVKD. The V end lost 4 bases, the J end lost 4 bases, and 11 bases lay between the germline ends. The CDR3 sequence is 13 residues long. The CDR3 DNA is TGTGCCATCAGTGTGACAGGAGGTTACGAGCAGTACTTC. Translated, it gives CAISVTGGYEQYF.

The chain links TRBV9 to TRBJ2-2; D gene ambiguous. The V end lost 0 bases, the J end lost 7 bases, and 4 bases lay between the germline ends. From germline, CDR1 is SGDLS and CDR2 YYNGEE. CDR3 length equals 12 residues. CDR3 bases: TGTGCCAGCAGCGTAGCTATCGGGGAGCTGTTTTTT. Its translation: CASSVAIGELFF. Combining the CDR3 with reference TRBV9 and TRBJ2-2 gives the whole variable domain DSGVTQTPKHLITATGQRVTLRCSPRSGDLSVYWYQQSLDQGLQFLIQYYNGEERAKGNILERFSAQQFPDLHSELNLSSLELGDSALYFCASSVAIGELFFGEGSRLTVL.

The rearrangement uses TRBV5-6 and TRBJ1-1; possible D gene TRBD1, 5 bases. The CDR3 totals 15 residues. Germline V gene lookup returns CDR1 SGHDT and CDR2 YYEEEE. V was trimmed by 1 base and J by 4 bases, leaving 14 bases between them. This CDR3 is CASSLRGGTSTEAFF. The CDR3 DNA sequence: TGTGCCAGCAGCTTGCGTGGAGGGACCTCCACTGAAGCTTTCTTT.

The CDR3 coding sequence is TGCAGCGGGAGGACACAAAACAATGAGCAGTTCTTC. Translating gives CSGRTQNNEQFF. V gene TRBV29-1 combines with J gene TRBJ2-1; the D call may be TRBD1 or TRBD2 (5 bases each). The germline V and J ends were trimmed by 7 bases and 5 bases, with 12 bases remaining between them. The CDR3 length is 12 residues. The germline gives CDR1 SQVTM, CDR2 ANQGSEA.

The V gene is TRBV28, the J gene TRBJ1-5; 7 bases agree with TRBD1. Trimming removed 6 bases from V and 7 bases from J; junction bases left unmatched: 3. The CDR3 runs to 12 residues. Germline assignment: CDR1 MDHEN and CDR2 SYDVKM. CDR3 nucleotides: TGTGCCAGCAGGACAGGGTACCAGCCCCAGCATTTT. Translating it yields CASRTGYQPQHF.

The chain recombines TRBV24-1 with TRBJ2-3; the match to TRBD2 covers 11 bases. The CDR3 covers 17 residues. V dropped 4 bases and J dropped 4; count of bases not matched to a gene: 9. Germline assignment: CDR1 KGHDR and CDR2 SFDVKD. Here the CDR3 reads CATSEATSGSGSDTQYF. The CDR3 DNA is TGTGCCACCAGTGAGGCAACTAGCGGGAGCGGCTCAGATACGCAGTATTTT.

This chain connects TRBV18 to TRBJ2-2, with D uncertain. V was shortened by 3 bases and J by 1 base, with 15 bases between the two germline ends. The CDR3 length is 17 residues. CDR1 is KGHSH and CDR2 is LQKENI in the germline V gene. CDR3 amino acids: CASSPPQGFRNTGELFF. The CDR3 DNA sequence: TGTGCCAGCTCACCCCCCCAAGGGTTCAGGAACACCGGGGAGCTGTTTTTT.

This clone was seen only once. The CDR3 loop is CASTWTSGRRKSTDTQYF. The CDR3 region has the DNA TGTGCCAGCACCTGGACTAGCGGGAGACGGAAAAGCACAGATACGCAGTATTTT. The gene calls are TRBV2 and TRBJ2-3, with 13 bases identical to TRBD2. Germline V gene data show CDR1 as SNHLY and CDR2 as FYNNEI. V shed 7 bases, J shed 0 bases, and the junction held 10 bases outside the gene matches. The CDR3 consists of 18 residues.

The chain employs TRBV5-5 and TRBJ1-3, with D uncertain. Trimming removed 2 bases from V and 0 bases from J, with 12 bases in between. Germline CDR1 reads SGHKS; CDR2 reads YYEKEE (reference sequence). This CDR3 is 16 amino acids long. The CDR3 here is CASSLNLGNSGNTIYF. CDR3 coding DNA: TGTGCCAGCAGCTTAAATCTTGGGAACTCTGGAAACACCATATATTTT. Using reference TRBV5-5 and TRBJ1-3 for the parts outside the CDR3, the full variable domain is DAGVTQSPTHLIKTRGQQVTLRCSPISGHKSVSWYQQVLGQGPQFIFQYYEKEERGRGNFPDRFSARQFPNYSSELNVNALLLGDSALYLCASSLNLGNSGNTIYFGEGSWLTVV.